This record covers a single T cell receptor (beta chain). Antigen unknown. Time point indicated: patch test 2, 6 weeks after DPC sensitization. Treatment in this sample: therapeutic diphenylcyclopropenone sensitization with weekly scalp DPC. CDR1 ENHRY and CDR2 SYGVKD come from the germline V gene. With V trimmed by 6 bases and J by 1 base, 7 bases remained unmatched. This CDR3 region has 16 residues. The data originate from a study of human T cells and chemical hapten exposure. At the level of the study: Per-sample TCR yield variability stemmed mainly from small pooled library volume differences.

TCRdb passed the RACE reads through MiXCR, listing each CDR3 protein once. The data contain about 80,000 distinct CDR3 sequences, about 9.9% of them seen just once; the ten biggest clones take up roughly 1.6%. Notes on the study in general: Patch test score tracked positively with PT1 expanded TCR counts.

This chain joins TRBV10-3 and TRBJ2-3, with 10 positions matching TRBD2. The sequence derives from a man aged 18-30 years with alopecia areata. Some clones in this sample may be carry-over from other donors' samples. Material: whole blood, obtained in connection with sensitization to the hapten diphenylcyclopropenone (DPC). The CDR3 DNA reads as TGTGCCATCAGAGAGACTAGCGGGTTTGGCACAGATACGCAGTATTTT. Encoded protein: CAIRETSGFGTDTQYF.